The TCR beta chain described here comes from a study of spatial heterogeneity in lung cancer. Study information: Sequenced follow-up PBMC samples came a median of around 26 months after resection, where available. As counted in raw reads, each unique TCR and UMI combination appeared more than ten times on average. General study points: The appearance of ubiquitous expanded tumor TCRs in blood was greater at resection than follow-up.

Unique molecular identifiers tagged every individual TCR cDNA molecule. TCRdb analysed the 5' RACE reads with MiXCR anew, one entry per CDR3 protein. The sample holds around 110,000 distinct CDR3 sequences; 12% are singletons and the top ten take around 17%. Time point meaning: blood at routine non-recurrence follow-up after resection. Whole RNA came from tumor, nontumor lung or frozen PBMC and was sequenced without being sorted. To note about this clonotype: Its antigen is not known.

The CDR3 length is 16 residues. The junction had 16 bases not matched to a gene; V was cut back by 6 bases and J by 10 bases. The V gene's germline CDR1 is MNHEY and CDR2 SMNVEV (reference sequence). The sample consisted of PBMCs, taken at follow-up. The rearrangement joins TRBV27 to TRBJ2-3, with TRBD2 identical over 10 bases. This sequence was found in a male donor with early-stage non-small cell lung cancer. CDR3 coding DNA: TGTGCCAGCAGCCCAACCCTACTAGCGGGGATCGGCGCGCAGTATTTT. It is translated as CASSPTLLAGIGAQYF.